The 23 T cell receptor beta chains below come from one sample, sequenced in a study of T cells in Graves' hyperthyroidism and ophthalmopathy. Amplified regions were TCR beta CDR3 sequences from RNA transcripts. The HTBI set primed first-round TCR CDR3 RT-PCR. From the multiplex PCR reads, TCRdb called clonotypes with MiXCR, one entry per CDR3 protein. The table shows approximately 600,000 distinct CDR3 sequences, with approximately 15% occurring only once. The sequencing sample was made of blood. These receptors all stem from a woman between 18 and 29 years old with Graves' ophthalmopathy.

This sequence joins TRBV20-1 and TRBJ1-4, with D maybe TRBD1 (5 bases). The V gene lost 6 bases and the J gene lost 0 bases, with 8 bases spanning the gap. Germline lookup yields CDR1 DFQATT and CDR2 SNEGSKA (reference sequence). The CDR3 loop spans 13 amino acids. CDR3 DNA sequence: TGCAGTGCCAGGGAGGCAACTAATGAAAAACTGTTTTTT. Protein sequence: CSAREATNEKLFF.

CDR3 sequence reads: CASSVSSPSTDTQYF. The CDR3 region has the DNA TGTGCCAGCAGCGTATCCAGCCCTAGCACAGATACGCAGTATTTT. This rearrangement joins TRBV9 to TRBJ2-3; D uncertain. The germline V gene encodes CDR1 SGDLS and CDR2 YYNGEE. Trimming removed 1 base at V and 0 bases at J, with 9 bases between. The length of the CDR3 is 15 residues.

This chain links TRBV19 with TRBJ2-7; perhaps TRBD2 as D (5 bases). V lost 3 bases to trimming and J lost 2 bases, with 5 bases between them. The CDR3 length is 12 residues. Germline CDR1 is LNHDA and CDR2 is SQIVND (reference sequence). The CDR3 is CASSMTTYEQYF. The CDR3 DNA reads TGTGCCAGTAGTATGACTACCTACGAGCAGTACTTC.

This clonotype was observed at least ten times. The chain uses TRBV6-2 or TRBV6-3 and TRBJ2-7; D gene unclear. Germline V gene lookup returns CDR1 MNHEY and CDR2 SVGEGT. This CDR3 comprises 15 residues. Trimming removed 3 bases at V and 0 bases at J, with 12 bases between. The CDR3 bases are TGTGCCAGCAGTTATCTCGGCGGCCCCTCCTACGAGCAGTACTTC. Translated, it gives CASSYLGGPSYEQYF.

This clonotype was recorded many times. DNA of the CDR3: TGCAGCGTGGTTGTCCGGAGGGGAACAGATACGCAGTATTTT. Its protein is CSVVVRRGTDTQYF. The genes are TRBV29-1 and TRBJ2-3, with D tentatively TRBD2 (6 bases). The V and J ends lost 6 bases and 3 bases respectively, with 16 bases between them. CDR1 is SQVTM, CDR2 ANQGSEA, per germline. The CDR3 consists of 14 residues.

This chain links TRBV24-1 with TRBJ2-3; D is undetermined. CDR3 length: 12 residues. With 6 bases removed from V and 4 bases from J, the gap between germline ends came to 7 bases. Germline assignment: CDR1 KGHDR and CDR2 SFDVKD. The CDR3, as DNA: TGTGCCACCAGTTTTGGCCCAGATACGCAGTATTTT. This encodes CATSFGPDTQYF.

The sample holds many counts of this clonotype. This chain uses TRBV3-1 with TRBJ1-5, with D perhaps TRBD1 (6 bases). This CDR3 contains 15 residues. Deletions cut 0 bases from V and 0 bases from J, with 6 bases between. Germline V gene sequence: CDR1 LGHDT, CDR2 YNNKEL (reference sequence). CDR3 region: CASSQEGASNQPQHF. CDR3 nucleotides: TGTGCCAGCAGCCAAGAGGGGGCTAGCAATCAGCCCCAGCATTTT.

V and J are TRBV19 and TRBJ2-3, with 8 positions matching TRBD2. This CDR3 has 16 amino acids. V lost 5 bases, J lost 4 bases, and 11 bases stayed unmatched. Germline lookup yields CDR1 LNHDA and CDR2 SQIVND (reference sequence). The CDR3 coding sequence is TGTGCCAGTAGTCCGGTAGCGGGACCAGGGGCAGATACGCAGTATTTT. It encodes CASSPVAGPGADTQYF.

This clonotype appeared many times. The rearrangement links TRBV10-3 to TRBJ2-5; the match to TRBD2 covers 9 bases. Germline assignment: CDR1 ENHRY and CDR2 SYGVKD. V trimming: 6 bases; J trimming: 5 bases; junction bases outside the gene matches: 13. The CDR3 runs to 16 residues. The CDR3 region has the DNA TGTGCCATCAGCGCTAGCGGGGAGGGAAATGTTGAGACCCAGTACTTC. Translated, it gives CAISASGEGNVETQYF.

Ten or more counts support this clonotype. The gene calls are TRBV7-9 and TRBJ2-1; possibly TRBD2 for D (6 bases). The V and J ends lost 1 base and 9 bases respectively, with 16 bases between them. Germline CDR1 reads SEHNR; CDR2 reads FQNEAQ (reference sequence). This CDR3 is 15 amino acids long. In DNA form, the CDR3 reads TGTGCCAGCAGCTTAGATCTGGTGATCGGGGGTGAGCAGTTCTTC. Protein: CASSLDLVIGGEQFF.

The CDR3 nucleotides are TGTGCCTGGAGAGAGGGTACCTACGAGCAGTACTTC. This gives the protein CAWREGTYEQYF. V gene TRBV30 combines with J gene TRBJ2-7; perhaps TRBD2 as D (5 bases). This CDR3 has 12 amino acids. From germline, CDR1 is GTSNPN and CDR2 SVGIG (reference sequence). Trimming removed 3 bases at V and 2 bases at J, with 8 bases between.

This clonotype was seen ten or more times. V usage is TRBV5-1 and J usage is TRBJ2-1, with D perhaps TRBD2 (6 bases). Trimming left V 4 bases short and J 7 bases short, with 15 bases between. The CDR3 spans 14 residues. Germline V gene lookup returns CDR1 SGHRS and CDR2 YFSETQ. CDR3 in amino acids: CASSLTGSANEQFF. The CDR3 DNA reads TGCGCCAGCAGCCTTACCGGGAGCGCGAATGAGCAGTTCTTC.

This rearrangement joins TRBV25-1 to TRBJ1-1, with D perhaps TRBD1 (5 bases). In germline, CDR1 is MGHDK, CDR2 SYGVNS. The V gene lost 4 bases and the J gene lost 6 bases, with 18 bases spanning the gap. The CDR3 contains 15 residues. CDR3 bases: TGTGCCAGCAGTGCGGAGAACAGGATGATCCCTGAAGCTTTCTTT. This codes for CASSAENRMIPEAFF.

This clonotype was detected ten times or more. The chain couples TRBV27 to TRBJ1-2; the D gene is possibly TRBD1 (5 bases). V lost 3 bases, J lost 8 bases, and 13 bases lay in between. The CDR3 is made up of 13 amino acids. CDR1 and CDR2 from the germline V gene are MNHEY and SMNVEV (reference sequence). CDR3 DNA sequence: TGTGCCAGCAGTTTGACAGCCCCTAGGGGCTACACCTTC. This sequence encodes CASSLTAPRGYTF.

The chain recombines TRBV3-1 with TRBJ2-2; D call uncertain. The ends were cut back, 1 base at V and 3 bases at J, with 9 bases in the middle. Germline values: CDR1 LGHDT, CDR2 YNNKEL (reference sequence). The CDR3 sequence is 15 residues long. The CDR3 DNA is TGTGCCAGCAGCCAAGGGTTCTCGGACACCGGGGAGCTGTTTTTT. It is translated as CASSQGFSDTGELFF. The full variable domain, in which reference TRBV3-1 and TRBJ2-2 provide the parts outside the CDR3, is DTAVSQTPKYLVTQMGNDKSIKCEQNLGHDTMYWYKQDSKKFLKIMFSYNNKELIINETVPNRFSPKSPDKAHLNLHINSLELGDSAVYFCASSQGFSDTGELFFGEGSRLTVL.

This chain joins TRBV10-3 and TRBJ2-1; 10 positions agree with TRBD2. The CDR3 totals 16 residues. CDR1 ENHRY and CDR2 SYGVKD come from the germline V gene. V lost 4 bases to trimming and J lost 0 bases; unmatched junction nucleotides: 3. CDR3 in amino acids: CAISGSSGSSYNEQFF. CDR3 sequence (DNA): TGTGCCATCAGTGGGTCTAGCGGGAGCTCCTACAATGAGCAGTTCTTC.

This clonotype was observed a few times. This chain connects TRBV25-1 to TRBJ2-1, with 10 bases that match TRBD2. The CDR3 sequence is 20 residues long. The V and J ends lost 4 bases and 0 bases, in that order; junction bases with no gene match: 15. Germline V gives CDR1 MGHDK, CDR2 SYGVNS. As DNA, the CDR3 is TGTGCCAGCAGTGGGTGGCCGGGACTAGCGAGGGATAGCTCCTACAATGAGCAGTTCTTC. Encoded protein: CASSGWPGLARDSSYNEQFF.

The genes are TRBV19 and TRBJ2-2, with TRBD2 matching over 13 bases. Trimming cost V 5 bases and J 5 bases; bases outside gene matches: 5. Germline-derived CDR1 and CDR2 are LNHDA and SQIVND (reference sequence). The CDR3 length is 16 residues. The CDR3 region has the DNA TGTGCCAGTAGTCCCTGGACTAGCGGGAGAACCGGGGAGCTGTTTTTT. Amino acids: CASSPWTSGRTGELFF. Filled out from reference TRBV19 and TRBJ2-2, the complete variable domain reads DGGITQSPKYLFRKEGQNVTLSCEQNLNHDAMYWYRQDPGQGLRLIYYSQIVNDFQKGDIAEGYSVSREKKESFPLTVTSAQKNPTAFYLCASSPWTSGRTGELFFGEGSRLTVL.

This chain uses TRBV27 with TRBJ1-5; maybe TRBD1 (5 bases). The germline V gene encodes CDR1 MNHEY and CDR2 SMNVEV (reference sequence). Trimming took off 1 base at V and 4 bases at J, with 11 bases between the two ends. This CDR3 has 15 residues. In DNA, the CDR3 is TGTGCCAGCAGTTTATTGGGAGGGGAGAATCAGCCCCAGCATTTT. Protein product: CASSLLGGENQPQHF.

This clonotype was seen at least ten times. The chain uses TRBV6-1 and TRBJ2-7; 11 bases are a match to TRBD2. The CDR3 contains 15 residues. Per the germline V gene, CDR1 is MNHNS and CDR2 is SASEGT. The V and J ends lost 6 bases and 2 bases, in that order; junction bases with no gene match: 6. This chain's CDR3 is CASSRGTSGAYEQYF. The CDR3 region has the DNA TGTGCCAGCAGCCGAGGGACTAGCGGTGCCTACGAGCAGTACTTC.

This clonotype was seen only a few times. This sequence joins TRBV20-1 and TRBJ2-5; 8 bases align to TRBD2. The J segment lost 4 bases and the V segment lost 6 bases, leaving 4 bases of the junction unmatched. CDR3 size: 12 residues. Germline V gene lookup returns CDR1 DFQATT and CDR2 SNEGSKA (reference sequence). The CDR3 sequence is CSATSGRETQYF. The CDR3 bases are TGCAGTGCCACAAGCGGGAGAGAGACCCAGTACTTC.

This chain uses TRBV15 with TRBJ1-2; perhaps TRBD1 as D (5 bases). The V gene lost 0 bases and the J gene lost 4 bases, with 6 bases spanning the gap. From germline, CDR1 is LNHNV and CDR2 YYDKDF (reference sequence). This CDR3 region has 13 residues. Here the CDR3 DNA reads TGTGCCACCAGCAGAGACAGGGCCTATGGCTACACCTTC. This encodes CATSRDRAYGYTF.

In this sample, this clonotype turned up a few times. CDR3 protein: CASSLGGGEGYTF. The CDR3 region has the DNA TGTGCCAGCAGCTTAGGAGGGGGGGAAGGCTACACCTTC. This chain links TRBV7-2 with TRBJ1-2; the D gene is possibly TRBD1 (6 bases). The CDR3 has 13 residues. Looked up from germline, CDR1 is SGHTA and CDR2 is FQGNSA. V lost 1 base to trimming and J lost 8 bases, with 11 bases between them.